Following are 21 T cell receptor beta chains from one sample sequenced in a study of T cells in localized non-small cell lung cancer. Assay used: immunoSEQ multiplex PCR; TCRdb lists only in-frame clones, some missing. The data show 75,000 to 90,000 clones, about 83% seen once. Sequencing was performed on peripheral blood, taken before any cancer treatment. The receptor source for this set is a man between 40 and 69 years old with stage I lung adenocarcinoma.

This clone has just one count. This CDR3 reads CASSQSSTDTQYF. The CDR3 region has the DNA TGTGCCAGCAGCCAGAGTAGCACAGATACGCAGTATTTT. The chain carries TRBV7-6 and TRBJ2-3; no firm D call. Germline CDR1 SGHVS, CDR2 FNYEAQ. CDR3 length: 13 amino acids. V lost 5 bases, J lost 0 bases, and 6 bases lay in between.

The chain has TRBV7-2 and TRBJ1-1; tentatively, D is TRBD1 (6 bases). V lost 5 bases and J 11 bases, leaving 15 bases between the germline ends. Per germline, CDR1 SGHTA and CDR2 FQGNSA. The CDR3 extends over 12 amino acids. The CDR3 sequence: CASSPRGVGAFF. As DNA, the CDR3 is TGTGCCAGCAGCCCAAGGGGGGTGGGGGCTTTCTTT.

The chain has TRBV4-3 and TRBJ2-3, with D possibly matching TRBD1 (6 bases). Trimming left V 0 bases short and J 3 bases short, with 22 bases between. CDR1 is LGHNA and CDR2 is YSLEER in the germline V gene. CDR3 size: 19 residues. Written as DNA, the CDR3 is TGCGCCAGCAGCCAAGATTACCTACTGGGGGCTCCAGGTACAGATACGCAGTATTTT. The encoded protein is CASSQDYLLGAPGTDTQYF.

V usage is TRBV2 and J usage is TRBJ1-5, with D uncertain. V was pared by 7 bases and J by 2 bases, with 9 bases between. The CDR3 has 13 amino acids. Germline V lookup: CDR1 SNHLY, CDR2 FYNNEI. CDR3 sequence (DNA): TGTGCCAGCAAGCGGAGTGGCAATCAGCCCCAGCATTTT. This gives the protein CASKRSGNQPQHF.

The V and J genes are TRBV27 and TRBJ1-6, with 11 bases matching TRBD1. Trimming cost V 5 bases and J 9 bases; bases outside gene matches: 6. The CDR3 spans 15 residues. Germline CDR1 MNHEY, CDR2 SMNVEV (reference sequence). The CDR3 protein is CASSPGQGGLSPLHF. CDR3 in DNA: TGTGCCAGCAGTCCGGGACAGGGGGGGCTTTCACCCCTCCACTTT.

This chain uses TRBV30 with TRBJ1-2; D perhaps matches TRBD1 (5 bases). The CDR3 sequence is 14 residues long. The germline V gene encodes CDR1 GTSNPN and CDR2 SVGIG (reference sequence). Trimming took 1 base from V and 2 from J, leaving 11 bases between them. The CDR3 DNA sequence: TGTGCCTGGAGTGCCGATACAGGAAACTATGGCTACACCTTC. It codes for CAWSADTGNYGYTF.

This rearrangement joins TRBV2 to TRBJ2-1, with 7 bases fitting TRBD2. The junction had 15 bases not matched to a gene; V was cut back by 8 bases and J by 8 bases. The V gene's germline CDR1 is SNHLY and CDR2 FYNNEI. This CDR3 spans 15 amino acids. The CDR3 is CASQQGLRAGDEQFF. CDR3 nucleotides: TGTGCCAGCCAGCAGGGACTCCGGGCGGGGGATGAGCAGTTCTTC.

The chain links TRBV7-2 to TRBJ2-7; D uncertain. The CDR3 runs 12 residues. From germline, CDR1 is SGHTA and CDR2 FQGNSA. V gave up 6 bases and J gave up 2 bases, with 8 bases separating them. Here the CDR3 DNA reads TGTGCCAGCAGTTTCGTACCCTACGAGCAGTACTTC. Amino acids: CASSFVPYEQYF.

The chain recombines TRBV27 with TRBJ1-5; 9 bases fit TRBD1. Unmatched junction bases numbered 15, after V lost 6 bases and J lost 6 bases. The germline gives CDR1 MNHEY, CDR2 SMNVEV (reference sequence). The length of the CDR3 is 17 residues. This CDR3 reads CASSLSLGTGRSQPQHF. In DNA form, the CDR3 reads TGTGCCAGCAGCCTATCCCTCGGGACAGGGAGGTCTCAGCCCCAGCATTTT.

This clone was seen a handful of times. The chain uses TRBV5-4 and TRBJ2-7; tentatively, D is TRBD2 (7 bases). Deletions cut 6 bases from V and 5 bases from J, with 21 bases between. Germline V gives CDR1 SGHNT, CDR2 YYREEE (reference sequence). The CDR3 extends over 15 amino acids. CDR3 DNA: TGTGCCAGCACTCCCGGGGGGCTTGCTTACGACGAGCAGTACTTC. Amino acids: CASTPGGLAYDEQYF.

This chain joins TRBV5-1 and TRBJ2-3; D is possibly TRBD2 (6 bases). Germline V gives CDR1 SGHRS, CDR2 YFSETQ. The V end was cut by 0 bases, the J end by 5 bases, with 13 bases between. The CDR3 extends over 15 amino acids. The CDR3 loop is CASSLEGGVGDTQYF. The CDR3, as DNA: TGCGCCAGCAGCTTGGAGGGCGGGGTCGGAGATACGCAGTATTTT.

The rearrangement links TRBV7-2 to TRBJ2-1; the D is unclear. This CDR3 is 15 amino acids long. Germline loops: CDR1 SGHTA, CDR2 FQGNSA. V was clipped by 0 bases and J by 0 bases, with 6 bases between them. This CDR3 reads CASSLAVSSYNEQFF. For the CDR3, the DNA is TGTGCCAGCAGCTTAGCGGTGAGCTCCTACAATGAGCAGTTCTTC.

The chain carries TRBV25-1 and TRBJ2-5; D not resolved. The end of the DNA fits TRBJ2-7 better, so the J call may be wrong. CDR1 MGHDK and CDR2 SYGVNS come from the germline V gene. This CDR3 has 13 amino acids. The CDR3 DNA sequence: TGTGCCAGCGTACGGGCCGCAGGCTCCGAGCAGTACTTC. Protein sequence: CASVRAAGSEQYF.

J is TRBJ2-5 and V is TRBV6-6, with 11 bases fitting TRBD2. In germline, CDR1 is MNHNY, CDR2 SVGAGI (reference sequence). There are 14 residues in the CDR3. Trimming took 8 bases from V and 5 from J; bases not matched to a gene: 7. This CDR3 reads CASRVAGGPETQYF. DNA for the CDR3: TGTGCCAGCCGAGTAGCGGGGGGGCCCGAGACCCAGTACTTC.

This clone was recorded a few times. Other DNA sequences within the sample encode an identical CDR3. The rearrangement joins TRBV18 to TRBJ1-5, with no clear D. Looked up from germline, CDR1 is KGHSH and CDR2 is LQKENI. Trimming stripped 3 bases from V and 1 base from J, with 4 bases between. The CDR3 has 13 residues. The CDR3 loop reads CASSPGSNQPQHF. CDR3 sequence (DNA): TGTGCCAGCTCACCGGGGAGCAATCAGCCCCAGCATTTT.

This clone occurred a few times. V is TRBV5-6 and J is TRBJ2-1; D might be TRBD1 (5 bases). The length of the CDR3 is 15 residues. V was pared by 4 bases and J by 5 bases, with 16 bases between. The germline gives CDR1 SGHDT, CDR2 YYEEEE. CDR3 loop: CASSLVGRKNNEQFF. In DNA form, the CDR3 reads TGTGCCAGCAGCCTAGTGGGGCGTAAGAACAATGAGCAGTTCTTC.

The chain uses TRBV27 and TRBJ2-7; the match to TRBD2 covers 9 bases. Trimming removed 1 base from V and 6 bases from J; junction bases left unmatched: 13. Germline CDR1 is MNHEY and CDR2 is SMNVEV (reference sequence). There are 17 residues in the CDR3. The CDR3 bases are TGTGCCAGCAGTTTATTACGCCCAGCGGGAGGTGGTTCCGAGCAGTACTTC. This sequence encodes CASSLLRPAGGGSEQYF.

CDR3 amino acids: CASSASYEQYF. The CDR3 nucleotides read TGTGCCAGCAGCGCTTCCTACGAGCAGTACTTC. The chain has TRBV5-6 and TRBJ2-7, with unresolved D. V shed 4 bases and J shed 1 base, with 3 bases lying between them. CDR1 and CDR2 from the germline V gene are SGHDT and YYEEEE. The CDR3 consists of 11 residues.

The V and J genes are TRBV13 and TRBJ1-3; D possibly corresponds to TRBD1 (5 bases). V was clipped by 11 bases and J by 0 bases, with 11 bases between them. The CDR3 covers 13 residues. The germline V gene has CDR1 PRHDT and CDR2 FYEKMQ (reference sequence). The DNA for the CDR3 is TGTGCCTCCCAGGGTGGCTCTGGAAACACCATATATTTT. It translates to CASQGGSGNTIYF.

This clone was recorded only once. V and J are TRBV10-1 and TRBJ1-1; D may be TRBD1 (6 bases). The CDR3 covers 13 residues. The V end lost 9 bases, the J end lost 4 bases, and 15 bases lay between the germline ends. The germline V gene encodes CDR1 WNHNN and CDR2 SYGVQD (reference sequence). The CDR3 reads CASSGGAVTEAFF. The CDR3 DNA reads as TGCGCCAGTTCTGGGGGGGCCGTCACTGAAGCTTTCTTT.

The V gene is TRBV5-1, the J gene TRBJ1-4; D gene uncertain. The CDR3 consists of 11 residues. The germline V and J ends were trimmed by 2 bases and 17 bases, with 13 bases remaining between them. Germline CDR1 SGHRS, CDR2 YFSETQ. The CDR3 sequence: CASSLGAETFF. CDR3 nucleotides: TGCGCCAGCAGCTTAGGCGCAGAAACATTTTTT.